This T cell receptor (beta chain) was obtained from a study of CDR3 diversity in severe acne. MiXCR, applied by TCRdb to the PCR reads, yields one record per CDR3 protein. The data contain some 90,000 distinct CDR3 sequences, less than 65% of them singletons. Germline V gene sequence: CDR1 DFQATT, CDR2 SNEGSKA (reference sequence). This CDR3 comprises 16 residues. V lost 0 bases and J lost 4, with 17 bases in between. The chain is built from TRBV20-1 and TRBJ2-3; tentative D call: TRBD2 (6 bases). The sequenced sample consisted of blood. The receptor's source is a male donor with severe acne vulgaris. The CDR3 sequence: CSARDPMTGEPDTQYF. The CDR3 region has the DNA TGCAGTGCTAGAGACCCCATGACGGGAGAACCAGATACGCAGTATTTT.